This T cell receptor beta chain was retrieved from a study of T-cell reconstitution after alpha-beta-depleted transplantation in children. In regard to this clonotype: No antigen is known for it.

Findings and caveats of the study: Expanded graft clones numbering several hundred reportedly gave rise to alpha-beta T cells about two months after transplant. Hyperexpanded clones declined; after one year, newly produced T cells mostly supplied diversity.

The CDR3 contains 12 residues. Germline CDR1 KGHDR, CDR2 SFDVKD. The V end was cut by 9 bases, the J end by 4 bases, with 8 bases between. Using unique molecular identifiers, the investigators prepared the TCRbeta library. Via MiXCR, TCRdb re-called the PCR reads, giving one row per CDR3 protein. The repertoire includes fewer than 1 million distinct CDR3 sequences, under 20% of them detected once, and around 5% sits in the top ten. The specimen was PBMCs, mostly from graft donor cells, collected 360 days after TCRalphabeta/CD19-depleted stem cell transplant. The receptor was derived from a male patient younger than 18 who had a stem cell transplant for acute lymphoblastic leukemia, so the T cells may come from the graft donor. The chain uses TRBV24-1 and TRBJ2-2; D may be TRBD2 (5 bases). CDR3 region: CATAGFTGELFF. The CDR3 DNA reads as TGTGCCACCGCGGGCTTCACCGGGGAGCTGTTTTTT.